This T cell receptor (beta chain) was obtained from a study of spatial heterogeneity in lung cancer. This clonotype appeared many times. Its antigen is as yet unknown. One entry per CDR3 protein, called by TCRdb with MiXCR from the 5' RACE reads. The sample has about 22,000 distinct CDR3 sequences, around 8.8% seen once. As to time point: sample taken at primary tumor resection. Germline lookup yields CDR1 LNHDA and CDR2 SQIVND (reference sequence). Deletions cut 5 bases from V and 6 bases from J, with 20 bases between. This CDR3 is 17 amino acids long. Whole-study results and caveats: Expanded alpha and beta TCR counts within tumors tracked tumor mutation counts.

The receptor comes from a male donor with early-stage non-small cell lung cancer. The gene calls are TRBV19 and TRBJ1-6, with D maybe TRBD1 (5 bases). Sequenced here: lung tumor tissue, sampled at surgery. The CDR3 loop reads CASSQQVRSRTNSPLHF. The CDR3 DNA reads TGTGCCAGTAGTCAACAGGTTCGGTCTCGGACTAATTCACCCCTCCACTTT.